This TCR beta chain derives from a study of spatial heterogeneity in lung cancer. This CDR3 comprises 15 residues. CDR1 and CDR2 from the germline V gene are MNHEY and SVGEGT. V lost 5 bases and J 4 bases, leaving 14 bases between the germline ends. Specified time point: blood at routine non-recurrence follow-up after resection. Tumor, nontumor lung or frozen PBMC supplied whole RNA, sequenced without sorting. This clonotype was picked up a small number of times. TCRdb recomputed calls from the 5' RACE reads with MiXCR, one row per CDR3 protein. The sample contains some 41,000 distinct CDR3 sequences, about 10% of which appear only once.

The source was PBMCs, collected at follow-up. The source of this sequence is a female donor with early-stage non-small cell lung cancer. The gene calls are TRBV6-2 or TRBV6-3 and TRBJ1-4, with a tentative D call TRBD1 (5 bases). The CDR3, as DNA: TGTGCCAGCAGTCGATGGGACGGGAATAATGAAAAACTGTTTTTT. Residues: CASSRWDGNNEKLFF.